The 26 T cell receptor beta chains below come from one sample, sequenced in a study of breast tumors, draining lymph nodes, adjacent tissues (dated by TCRdb to between 2015 and 2016). Libraries were made using multiplex PCR. TCRdb lists the instrument as Illumina HiSeq 2000. Clones were called with MiXCR by TCRdb after fastp trimmed the public reads at Q25, and only in-frame beta chains were retained. Every distinct CDR3 protein forms one entry, paired with its most common genes and DNA. The sample table records roughly 220,000 distinct CDR3 sequences; 30% to 35% of these occur just once. The ten top clones hold over 3.5% of the sample. Lymph node samples came from the axillary draining lymph nodes of breast cancer patients. Sequencing was carried out using axillary lymph node tissue. Source of these receptors: a female donor with breast cancer. Some clones in this sample may be carry-over from other donors' samples.

There are many counts of this clonotype. Its ends do not fully match the called genes, so a read error is possible. V and J are TRBV10-2 and TRBJ1-3, with D uncertain. The CDR3 runs 15 residues. Germline CDR1 WSHSY, CDR2 SAAADI. Here the CDR3 reads CASKGSVLAGNTIYF. Written as DNA, the CDR3 is TGCGCCAGCAAGGGCAGCGTCCTCGCTGGGAACACCATATATTTT.

This clonotype showed up many times. V gene TRBV20-1 combines with J gene TRBJ2-7, with TRBD1 matching 10 bases. The germline V gene has CDR1 DFQATT and CDR2 SNEGSKA (reference sequence). With V trimmed by 5 bases and J by 4 bases, 5 bases remained unmatched. The CDR3 sequence is 13 residues long. CDR3 sequence reads: CSAFRDRGYEQYF. CDR3 coding DNA: TGCAGTGCTTTCCGGGACAGGGGTTACGAGCAGTACTTC.

Remarks on this clonotype: A single base separates this from a much larger clone, so it may be a read error. The CDR3 bases are TGTGCCAGCAGCTTAAAGTCACCGACTAGCGGGATCTATACGCAGTCTTTT. It is translated as CASSLKSPTSGIYTQSF. The V call is TRBV19, the J call TRBJ2-3, with TRBD2 identical over 11 bases. Germline CDR1 LNHDA, CDR2 SQIVND (reference sequence). The CDR3 is 17 residues long.

The gene calls are TRBV7-9 and TRBJ2-2; D not certain. Deletions cut 5 bases from V and 7 bases from J, with 11 bases between. CDR3 length equals 13 residues. From germline, CDR1 is SEHNR and CDR2 FQNEAQ (reference sequence). CDR3 region: CASSRSRIGELFF. The CDR3, as DNA: TGTGCCAGCAGCCGATCCAGAATCGGGGAGCTGTTTTTT.

This clonotype was observed many times. The V call is TRBV4-2, the J call TRBJ2-1, with TRBD2 matching over 7 bases. CDR1 is LGHNA and CDR2 is YNFKEQ in the germline V gene. The V segment lost 3 bases and the J segment 10 bases; nucleotides outside the gene matches: 0. CDR3 length: 11 amino acids. The CDR3 spells CASSQGLEQFF. The CDR3 DNA follows: TGTGCCAGCAGCCAGGGACTAGAGCAGTTCTTC.

In its sample, this clonotype was seen a few times. The chain links TRBV28 to TRBJ1-2; D is perhaps TRBD1 (5 bases). Trimming took 6 bases from V and 2 from J, leaving 13 bases between them. The length of the CDR3 is 14 residues. In germline, CDR1 is MDHEN, CDR2 SYDVKM. The CDR3, as DNA: TGTGCCAGCAGCCTCGTCAGGGAGAACTATGGCTACACCTTC. Residues: CASSLVRENYGYTF.

The sample holds many counts of this clonotype. The CDR3 nucleotides read TGTGCCAGTAGTAGATCAGGGGGCATGGACACCGGGGAGCTGTTTTTT. Residues: CASSRSGGMDTGELFF. The chain combines TRBV19 with TRBJ2-2; 8 bases are a match to TRBD1. CDR1 LNHDA and CDR2 SQIVND come from the germline V gene (reference sequence). This CDR3 spans 16 amino acids. Trimming cost V 4 bases and J 3 bases; bases outside gene matches: 7.

Concerning this clonotype: A much bigger clone sits one base away, suggesting this may be a read error. V usage is TRBV10-3 and J usage is TRBJ2-7, with 10 bases lining up with TRBD1. Germline CDR1 ENHRY, CDR2 SYGVKD. Unmatched junction bases numbered 3, after V lost 10 bases and J lost 3 bases. The length of the CDR3 is 12 residues. This chain's CDR3 is CATGQGDYEQYF. The DNA of the CDR3 is TGTGCCACTGGACAGGGGGACTACGAGCAGTACTTC.

This clonotype was seen repeatedly, ten times or more. V is TRBV10-2 and J is TRBJ2-7; 7 bases map to TRBD2. CDR1 is WSHSY and CDR2 is SAAADI in the germline V gene. CDR3 length: 14 amino acids. The ends lost 6 bases at V and 2 bases at J; junction bases unmatched: 7. The CDR3 loop reads CASRLASGTYEQYF. The CDR3 DNA follows: TGCGCCAGCAGGCTGGCTAGCGGAACCTACGAGCAGTACTTC.

At least ten counts were recorded for this clonotype. This sequence joins TRBV9 and TRBJ1-4, with D hard to call. Germline CDR1 and CDR2: SGDLS and YYNGEE. The CDR3 is 12 residues long. V lost 4 bases to trimming and J lost 8 bases, with 9 bases between them. The CDR3 nucleotides read TGTGCCAGCAGCCCCAGTGGGGAAAAACTGTTTTTT. Its translation is CASSPSGEKLFF.

This clonotype was observed a handful of times. The V and J genes are TRBV27 and TRBJ2-1, with 11 bases lining up with TRBD2. The germline V gene encodes CDR1 MNHEY and CDR2 SMNVEV (reference sequence). Germline trimming cut 4 bases from V and 7 bases from J; bases unmatched to any gene: 3. This CDR3 has 14 amino acids. Here the CDR3 DNA reads TGTGCCAGCAGTTATAGCGGGAGGGCAAATGAGCAGTTCTTC. Translated, it gives CASSYSGRANEQFF.

This clonotype was recorded many times. A read error may account for a junction end that differs from germline. The V call is TRBV11-2, the J call TRBJ1-6; 10 nucleotides line up with TRBD1. The CDR3 has 14 residues. From germline, CDR1 is SGHAT and CDR2 FQNNGV. This CDR3 is CASSLTGGDSPLHF. CDR3 sequence (DNA): TGTGCTAGCAGCCTGACAGGGGGCGATTCACCCCTCCACTTT.

This clonotype was seen at least ten times. The chain links TRBV7-6 to TRBJ2-2, with 8 bases matching TRBD1. The length of the CDR3 is 17 residues. Germline-derived CDR1 and CDR2 are SGHVS and FNYEAQ. Trimming at V came to 5 bases and at J to 0 bases, leaving 8 bases not matched to a gene. CDR3 in amino acids: CASSPLGQGPNTGELFF. Written as DNA, the CDR3 is TGTGCCAGCAGCCCGCTTGGACAGGGCCCGAACACCGGGGAGCTGTTTTTT.

This clonotype was detected many times. The rearrangement links TRBV10-3 to TRBJ2-7; D is undetermined. V dropped 4 bases and J dropped 4 bases, with 11 bases sitting between them. CDR3 length equals 13 residues. Looked up from germline, CDR1 is ENHRY and CDR2 is SYGVKD. CDR3 loop: CAISGVNWYEQYF. The CDR3 nucleotides read TGTGCCATCAGTGGGGTGAACTGGTACGAGCAGTACTTC.

This clonotype was found a few times. A much larger clone differs by one base, so this may be a read error. This rearrangement joins TRBV5-1 to TRBJ1-6; a weak D match, TRBD1 (5 bases). This CDR3 comprises 15 residues. The germline V and J ends were trimmed by 0 bases and 11 bases, with 15 bases remaining between them. The germline CDR1 and CDR2 sequences are SGHRS and YFSETQ. The CDR3 here is CASSLVGGSDAPLHF. The CDR3 DNA follows: TGCGCCAGCAGCTTGGTTGGGGGATCGGACGCACCCCTCCACTTT.

The chain has TRBV7-9 and TRBJ2-3, with D possibly called TRBD1 or TRBD2 (6 bases each). From germline, CDR1 is SEHNR and CDR2 FQNEAQ (reference sequence). V shed 6 bases and J shed 10 bases, with 20 bases lying between them. CDR3 size: 14 residues. The CDR3 loop is CASSPKGGDLAQYF. CDR3 nucleotides: TGTGCCAGCAGTCCTAAGGGGGGAGACTTGGCGCAGTATTTT. Filled out from reference TRBV7-9 and TRBJ2-3, the complete variable domain reads DTGVSQNPRHKITKRGQNVTFRCDPISEHNRLYWYRQTLGQGPEFLTYFQNEAQLEKSRLLSDRFSAERPKGSFSTLEIQRTEQGDSAMYLCASSPKGGDLAQYFGPGTRLTVL.

V is TRBV5-4 and J is TRBJ2-1, with 9 bases identical to TRBD1. V dropped 4 bases and J dropped 7; count of bases not matched to a gene: 12. There are 16 residues in the CDR3. Germline lookup yields CDR1 SGHNT and CDR2 YYREEE (reference sequence). CDR3 region: CASSGMDRGMRNEQFF. CDR3 DNA: TGTGCCAGCAGCGGGATGGACAGGGGTATGAGAAATGAGCAGTTCTTC.

A remark on this clonotype: A much larger clone differs by one base, so this may be a read error. The conserved phenylalanine or tryptophan is not found at the CDR3 terminus, so this likely reflects a read error. The chain recombines TRBV6-1 with TRBJ1-5; a weak D match, TRBD1 (6 bases). Trimming pared 6 bases from V and 5 bases from J, leaving 11 bases between. This CDR3 contains 13 residues. CDR1 is MNHNS and CDR2 is SASEGT in the germline V gene. The DNA for the CDR3 is TGTGCCAGCAGCCGGGGGCCTCATCAGCCCCAGCATTAT. Translated: CASSRGPHQPQHY.

This clonotype was recorded at least ten times. The gene calls are TRBV29-1 and TRBJ2-5; D not certain. Germline lookup yields CDR1 SQVTM and CDR2 ANQGSEA. The CDR3 is 8 amino acids. V was clipped by 7 bases and J by 4 bases, with 1 base between them. Written as DNA, the CDR3 is TGCAGCGCAGAGACCCAGTACTTC. Its protein product is CSAETQYF.

Concerning this clonotype itself: One junction end disagrees with the germline gene, perhaps due to a read error. This sequence joins TRBV6-1 and TRBJ2-1, with 8 bases aligning to TRBD1. Germline CDR1 is MNHNS and CDR2 is SASEGT. There are 14 residues in the CDR3. CDR3 loop: CARSARQGQNEQFF. The CDR3 DNA follows: TGTGCCCGCAGTGCCAGACAGGGGCAGAATGAGCAGTTCTTC.

V usage is TRBV7-3 and J usage is TRBJ1-6, with D possibly matching TRBD1 (5 bases). The CDR3 extends over 17 amino acids. Germline loops: CDR1 SGHTA, CDR2 FQGTGA. V was pared by 5 bases and J by 7 bases, with 21 bases between. The DNA of the CDR3 is TGTGCCAGCAGCCAACTTGGCAGGACGGCAGGGAATTCACCCCTCCACTTT. This encodes CASSQLGRTAGNSPLHF.

The chain joins TRBV28 to TRBJ1-5; no reliable D call. The CDR3 runs 16 residues. The V gene lost 6 bases and the J gene lost 2 bases, with 17 bases spanning the gap. Germline CDR1 and CDR2: MDHEN and SYDVKM. Here the CDR3 reads CASRLLLSERNQPQHF. As DNA, the CDR3 is TGTGCCAGCAGACTACTCTTGTCAGAGCGCAATCAGCCCCAGCATTTT.

About this clonotype itself: With a much larger clone just one base away, this may be a read error. The J gene is TRBJ2-1, the V gene TRBV4-3; 11 bases map to TRBD2. This CDR3 comprises 17 residues. Germline CDR1 LGHNA, CDR2 YSLEER. The CDR3 loop reads CASSLDLAGGSYNEQLF. CDR3 in DNA: TGCGCCAGCAGCCTTGACCTAGCGGGAGGTTCCTACAATGAGCAGCTCTTC.

This clonotype appeared many times. The CDR3 bases are TGTGCCAGCAGTTACAGGGATCGCCGGGAGCTGTTTTTT. Protein: CASSYRDRRELFF. The chain has TRBV6-5 and TRBJ2-2, with no clear D. V was cut by 2 bases and J by 9 bases, with 10 bases left in between. The CDR3 has 13 residues. Per the germline V gene, CDR1 is MNHEY and CDR2 is SVGAGI.

The chain carries TRBV6-5 and TRBJ2-6; perhaps TRBD2 as D (5 bases). This CDR3 has 15 amino acids. Deletions cut 5 bases from V and 1 base from J, with 9 bases between. CDR1 and CDR2 from the germline V gene are MNHEY and SVGAGI. The CDR3: CASSPSGSGANVLTF. The CDR3 DNA reads TGTGCCAGCAGTCCCTCGGGATCTGGGGCCAACGTCCTGACTTTC.

Concerning this clonotype itself: Being one base from a much bigger clone, this may be a read error. The rearrangement joins TRBV6-5 to TRBJ1-2, with D possibly TRBD1 on 6 matching bases. The germline gives CDR1 MNHEY, CDR2 SVGAGI. CDR3 length: 15 amino acids. V shed 5 bases and J shed 8 bases, with 21 bases lying between them. CDR3 in amino acids: CASSRLRPGAVGYTF. CDR3 coding DNA: TGTGCCAGCAGTCGGCTCCGACCGGGGGCGGTGGGCTACACCTTC.